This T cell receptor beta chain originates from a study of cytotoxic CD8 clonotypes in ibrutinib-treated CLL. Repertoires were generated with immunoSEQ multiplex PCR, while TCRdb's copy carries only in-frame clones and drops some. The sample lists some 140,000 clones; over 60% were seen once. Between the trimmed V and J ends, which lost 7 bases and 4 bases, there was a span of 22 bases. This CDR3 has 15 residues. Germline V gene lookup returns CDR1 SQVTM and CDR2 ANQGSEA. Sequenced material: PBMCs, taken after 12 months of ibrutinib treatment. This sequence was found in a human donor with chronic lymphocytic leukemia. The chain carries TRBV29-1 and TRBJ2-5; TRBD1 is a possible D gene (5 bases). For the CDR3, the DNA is TGCAGCGCGACCATACAGGAGTCCTATCCAGAGACCCAGTACTTC. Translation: CSATIQESYPETQYF.